This record concerns one T cell receptor (beta chain) sequence. Its cognate antigen is unknown. RNA extraction was followed by reverse transcription into cDNA, which acted as the sequencing template. The table came from immunoSEQ multiplex PCR; TCRdb's copy has only in-frame clones and leaves some out. The sample holds about 290,000 clones, about three fifths seen once. This specimen comes from a study of CD8+ T cells in alopecia areata. Study-wide context: Treated patients took oral tofacitinib at 5 to 10 mg twice daily.

Indicated treatment: oral pan-JAK inhibitor, 5-10 mg twice daily. Researchers gathered lesional scalp punch biopsies and peripheral blood from patients with alopecia areata. Regarding the study as a whole: Within the top 100, expanded CD8+ clones significantly decreased with tofacitinib, as did scalp clonality.

Sequencing used CD4+ T cells sorted from blood, obtained at week 24, from a patient treated with tofacitinib. The receptor was isolated from a human donor with alopecia areata.

The CDR3 coding sequence is TGTGCCAGCTCACCACCGAATAGGGGAGGGCAAGAGACCCAGTACTTC. Translating gives CASSPPNRGGQETQYF. The chain joins TRBV18 to TRBJ2-5, with TRBD2 matching over 7 bases. Germline assignment: CDR1 KGHSH and CDR2 LQKENI. V dropped 0 bases and J dropped 2; count of bases not matched to a gene: 6. CDR3 length equals 16 residues.